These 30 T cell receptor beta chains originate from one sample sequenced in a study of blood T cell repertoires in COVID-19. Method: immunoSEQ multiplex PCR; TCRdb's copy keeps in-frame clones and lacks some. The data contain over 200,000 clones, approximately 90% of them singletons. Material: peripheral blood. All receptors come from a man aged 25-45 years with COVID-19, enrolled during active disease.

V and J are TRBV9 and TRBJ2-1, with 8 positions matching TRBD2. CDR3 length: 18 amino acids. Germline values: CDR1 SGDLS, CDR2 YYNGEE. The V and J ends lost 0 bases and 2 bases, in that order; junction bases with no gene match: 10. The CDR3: CASSVGVGELAAYNEQFF. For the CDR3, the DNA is TGTGCCAGCAGCGTAGGAGTGGGAGAACTAGCGGCCTACAATGAGCAGTTCTTC.

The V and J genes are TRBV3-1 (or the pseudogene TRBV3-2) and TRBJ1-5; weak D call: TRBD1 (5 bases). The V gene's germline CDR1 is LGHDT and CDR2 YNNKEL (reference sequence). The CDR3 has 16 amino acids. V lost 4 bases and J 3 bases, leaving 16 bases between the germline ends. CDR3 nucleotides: TGTGCCAGCAGCCGCGCCGGGCAGGGATCCAATCAGCCCCAGCATTTT. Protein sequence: CASSRAGQGSNQPQHF.

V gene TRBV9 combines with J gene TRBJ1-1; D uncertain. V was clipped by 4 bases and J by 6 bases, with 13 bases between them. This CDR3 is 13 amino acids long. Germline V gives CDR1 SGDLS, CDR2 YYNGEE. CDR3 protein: CASSPLSSAEAFF. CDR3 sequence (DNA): TGTGCCAGCAGCCCCCTTTCCTCTGCTGAAGCTTTCTTT.

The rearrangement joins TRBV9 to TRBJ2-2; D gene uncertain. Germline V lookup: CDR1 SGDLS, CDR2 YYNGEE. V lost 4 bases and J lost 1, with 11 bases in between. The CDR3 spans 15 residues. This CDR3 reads CASSPNPVNTGELFF. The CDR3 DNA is TGTGCCAGCAGCCCAAACCCGGTGAACACCGGGGAGCTGTTTTTT.

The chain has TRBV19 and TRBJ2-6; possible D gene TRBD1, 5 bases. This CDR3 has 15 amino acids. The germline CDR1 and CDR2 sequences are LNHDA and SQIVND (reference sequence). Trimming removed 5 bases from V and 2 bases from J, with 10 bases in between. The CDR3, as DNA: TGTGCCAGTAGTGAAGGGGTTACTGGGGCCAACGTCCTGACTTTC. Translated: CASSEGVTGANVLTF.

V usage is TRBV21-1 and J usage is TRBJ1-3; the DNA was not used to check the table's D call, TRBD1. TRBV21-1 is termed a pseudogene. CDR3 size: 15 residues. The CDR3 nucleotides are TGTGCCAGCAGATCTCAGGGGTTCTCTGGAAACACCATATATTTT. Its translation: CASRSQGFSGNTIYF.

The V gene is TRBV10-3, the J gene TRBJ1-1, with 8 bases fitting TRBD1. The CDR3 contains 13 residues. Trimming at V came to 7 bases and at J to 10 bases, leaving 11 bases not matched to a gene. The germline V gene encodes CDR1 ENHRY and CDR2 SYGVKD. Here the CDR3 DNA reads TGTGCCATCACCACTGGACAGGGTAGAGGAGCTTTCTTT. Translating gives CAITTGQGRGAFF.

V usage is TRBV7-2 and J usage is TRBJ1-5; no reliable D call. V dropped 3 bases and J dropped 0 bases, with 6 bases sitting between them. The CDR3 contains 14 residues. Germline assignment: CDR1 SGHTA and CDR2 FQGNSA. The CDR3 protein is CASSFGISNQPQHF. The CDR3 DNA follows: TGTGCCAGCAGCTTCGGGATTAGCAATCAGCCCCAGCATTTT. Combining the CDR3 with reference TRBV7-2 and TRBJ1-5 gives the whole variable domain GAGVSQSPSNKVTEKGKDVELRCDPISGHTALYWYRQSLGQGLEFLIYFQGNSAPDKSGLPSDRFSAERTGGSVSTLTIQRTQQEDSAVYLCASSFGISNQPQHFGDGTRLSIL.

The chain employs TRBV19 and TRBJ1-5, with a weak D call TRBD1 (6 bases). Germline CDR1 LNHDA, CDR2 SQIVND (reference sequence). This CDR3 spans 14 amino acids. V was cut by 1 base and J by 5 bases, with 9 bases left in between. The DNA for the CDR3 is TGTGCCAGTAGTATAGTGCCAGGGGATCAGCCCCAGCATTTT. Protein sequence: CASSIVPGDQPQHF.

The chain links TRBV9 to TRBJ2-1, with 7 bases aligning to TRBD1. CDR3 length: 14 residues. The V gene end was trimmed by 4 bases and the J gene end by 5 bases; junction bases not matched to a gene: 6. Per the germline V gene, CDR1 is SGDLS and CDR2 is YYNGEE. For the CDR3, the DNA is TGTGCCAGCAGCCCAATCGGGACAGACAATGAGCAGTTCTTC. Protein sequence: CASSPIGTDNEQFF.

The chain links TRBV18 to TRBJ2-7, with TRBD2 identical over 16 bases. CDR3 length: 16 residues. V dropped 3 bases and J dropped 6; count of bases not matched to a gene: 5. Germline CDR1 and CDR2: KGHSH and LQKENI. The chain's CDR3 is CASSPAGTSGRGEQYF. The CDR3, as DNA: TGTGCCAGCTCACCTGCCGGGACTAGCGGGAGGGGCGAGCAGTACTTC.

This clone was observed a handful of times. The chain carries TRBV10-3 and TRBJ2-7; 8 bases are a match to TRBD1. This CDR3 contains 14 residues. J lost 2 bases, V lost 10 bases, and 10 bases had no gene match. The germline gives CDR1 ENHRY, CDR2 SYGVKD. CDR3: CATHGQGGPYEQYF. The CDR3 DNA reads TGTGCCACGCACGGACAGGGCGGGCCCTACGAGCAGTACTTC.

CDR3 protein: CASSLGAGTNEKLFF. CDR3 DNA: TGCGCCAGCAGCTTGGGGGCAGGGACTAATGAAAAACTGTTTTTT. The chain carries TRBV5-1 and TRBJ1-4; a possible D gene is TRBD1 (5 bases). V lost 0 bases and J 2 bases, leaving 8 bases between the germline ends. This CDR3 region has 15 residues. CDR1 SGHRS and CDR2 YFSETQ come from the germline V gene.

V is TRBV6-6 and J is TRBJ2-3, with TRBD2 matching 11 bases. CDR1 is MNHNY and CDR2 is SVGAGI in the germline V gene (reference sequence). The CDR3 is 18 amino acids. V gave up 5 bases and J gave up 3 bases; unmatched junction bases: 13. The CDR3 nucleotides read TGTGCCAGCAGTCCACAACCTAGCGGGGGGTGGAATACAGATACGCAGTATTTT. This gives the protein CASSPQPSGGWNTDTQYF.

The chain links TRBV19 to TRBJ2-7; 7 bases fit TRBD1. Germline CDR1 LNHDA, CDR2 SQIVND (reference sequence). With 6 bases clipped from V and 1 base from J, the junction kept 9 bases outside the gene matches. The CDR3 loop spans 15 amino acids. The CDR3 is CASSYRGVRSYEQYF. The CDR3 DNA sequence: TGTGCCAGTAGCTACAGGGGTGTTAGGTCCTACGAGCAGTACTTC.

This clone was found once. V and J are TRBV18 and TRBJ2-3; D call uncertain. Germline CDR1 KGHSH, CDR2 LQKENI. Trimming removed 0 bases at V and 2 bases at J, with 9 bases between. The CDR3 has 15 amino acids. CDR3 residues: CASSPPNGFTDTQYF. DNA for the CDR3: TGTGCCAGCTCACCACCGAACGGTTTCACAGATACGCAGTATTTT.

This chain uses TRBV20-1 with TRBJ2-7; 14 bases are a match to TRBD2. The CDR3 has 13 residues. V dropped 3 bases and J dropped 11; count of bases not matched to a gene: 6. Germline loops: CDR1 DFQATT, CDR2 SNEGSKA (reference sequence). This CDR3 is CSASFPGLAGEYF. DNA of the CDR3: TGCAGTGCTAGTTTTCCGGGACTAGCGGGAGAGTACTTC.

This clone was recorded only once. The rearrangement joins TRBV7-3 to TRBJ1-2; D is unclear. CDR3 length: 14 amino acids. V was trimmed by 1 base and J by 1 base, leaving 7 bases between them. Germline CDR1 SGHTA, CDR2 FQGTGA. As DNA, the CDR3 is TGTGCCAGCAGCTTAAGTGCAGATAACTATGGCTACACCTTC. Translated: CASSLSADNYGYTF.

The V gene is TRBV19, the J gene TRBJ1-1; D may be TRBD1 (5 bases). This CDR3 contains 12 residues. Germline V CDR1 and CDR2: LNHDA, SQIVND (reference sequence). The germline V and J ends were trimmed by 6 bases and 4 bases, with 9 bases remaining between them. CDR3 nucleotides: TGTGCCAGTAGCCCCGGGGGCACTGAAGCTTTCTTT. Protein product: CASSPGGTEAFF.

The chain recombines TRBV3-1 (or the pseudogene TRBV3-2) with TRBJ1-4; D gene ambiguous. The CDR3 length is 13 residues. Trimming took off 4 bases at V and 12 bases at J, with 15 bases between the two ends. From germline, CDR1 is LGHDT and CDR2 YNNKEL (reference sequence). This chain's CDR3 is CASSPAGTEELFF. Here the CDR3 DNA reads TGTGCCAGCAGCCCCGCAGGTACGGAGGAACTGTTTTTT.

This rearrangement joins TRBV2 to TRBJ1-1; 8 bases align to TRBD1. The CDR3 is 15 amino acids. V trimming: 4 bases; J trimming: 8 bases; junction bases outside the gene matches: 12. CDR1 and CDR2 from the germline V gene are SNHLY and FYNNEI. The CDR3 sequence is CASSGGGTGVKEAFF. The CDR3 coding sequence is TGTGCCAGCAGTGGGGGTGGGACAGGCGTTAAGGAAGCTTTCTTT.

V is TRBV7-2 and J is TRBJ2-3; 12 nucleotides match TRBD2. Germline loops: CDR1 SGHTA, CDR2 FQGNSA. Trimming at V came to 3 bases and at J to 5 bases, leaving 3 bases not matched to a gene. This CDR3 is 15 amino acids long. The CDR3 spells CASSFLAGGGDTQYF. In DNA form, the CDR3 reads TGTGCCAGCAGCTTTCTAGCGGGAGGGGGAGATACGCAGTATTTT. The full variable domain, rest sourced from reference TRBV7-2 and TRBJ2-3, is GAGVSQSPSNKVTEKGKDVELRCDPISGHTALYWYRQSLGQGLEFLIYFQGNSAPDKSGLPSDRFSAERTGGSVSTLTIQRTQQEDSAVYLCASSFLAGGGDTQYFGPGTRLTVL.

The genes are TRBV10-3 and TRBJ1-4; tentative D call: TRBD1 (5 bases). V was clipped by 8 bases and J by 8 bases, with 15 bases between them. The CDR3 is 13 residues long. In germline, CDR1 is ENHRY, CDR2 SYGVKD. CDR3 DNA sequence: TGTGCCATCCGGGGGGAAGGACCAGAAAAACTGTTTTTT. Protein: CAIRGEGPEKLFF.

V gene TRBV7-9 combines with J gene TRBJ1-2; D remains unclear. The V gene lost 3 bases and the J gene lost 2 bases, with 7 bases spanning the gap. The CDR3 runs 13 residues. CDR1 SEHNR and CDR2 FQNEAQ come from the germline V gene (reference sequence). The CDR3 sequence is CASSFGGNYGYTF. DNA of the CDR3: TGTGCCAGCAGCTTCGGCGGGAACTATGGCTACACCTTC.

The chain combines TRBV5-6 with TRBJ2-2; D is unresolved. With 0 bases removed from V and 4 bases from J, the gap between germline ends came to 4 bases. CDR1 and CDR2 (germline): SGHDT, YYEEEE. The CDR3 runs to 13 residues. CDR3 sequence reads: CASSLDFTGELFF. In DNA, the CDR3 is TGTGCCAGCAGCTTGGACTTCACCGGGGAGCTGTTTTTT.

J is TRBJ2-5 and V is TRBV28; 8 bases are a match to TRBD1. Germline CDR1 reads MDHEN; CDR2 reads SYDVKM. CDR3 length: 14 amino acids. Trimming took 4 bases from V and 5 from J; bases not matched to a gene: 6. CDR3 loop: CASSSRDRRETQYF. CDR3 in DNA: TGTGCCAGCAGTTCCCGGGACAGGAGGGAGACCCAGTACTTC.

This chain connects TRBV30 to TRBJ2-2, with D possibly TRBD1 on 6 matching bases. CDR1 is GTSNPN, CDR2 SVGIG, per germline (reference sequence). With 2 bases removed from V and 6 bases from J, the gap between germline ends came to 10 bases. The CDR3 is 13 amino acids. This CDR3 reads CAWSHAGAGELFF. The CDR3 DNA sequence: TGTGCCTGGAGTCACGCAGGGGCCGGGGAGCTGTTTTTT.

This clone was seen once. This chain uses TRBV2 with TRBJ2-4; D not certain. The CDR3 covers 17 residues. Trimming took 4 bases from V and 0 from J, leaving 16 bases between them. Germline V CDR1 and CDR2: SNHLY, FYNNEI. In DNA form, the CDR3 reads TGTGCCAGCAGTGTTCCTGGGCAGCCGCTAGCCAAAAACATTCAGTACTTC. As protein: CASSVPGQPLAKNIQYF. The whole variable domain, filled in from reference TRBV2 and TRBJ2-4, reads EPEVTQTPSHQVTQMGQEVILRCVPISNHLYFYWYRQILGQKVEFLVSFYNNEISEKSEIFDDQFSVERPDGSNFTLKIRSTKLEDSAMYFCASSVPGQPLAKNIQYFGAGTRLSVL.

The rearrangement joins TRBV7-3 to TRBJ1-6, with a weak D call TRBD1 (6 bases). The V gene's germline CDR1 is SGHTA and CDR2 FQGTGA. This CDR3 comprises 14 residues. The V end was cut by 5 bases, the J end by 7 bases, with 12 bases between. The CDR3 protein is CASSVGQLNSPLHF. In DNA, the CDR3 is TGTGCCAGCAGCGTAGGACAGTTAAATTCACCCCTCCACTTT.

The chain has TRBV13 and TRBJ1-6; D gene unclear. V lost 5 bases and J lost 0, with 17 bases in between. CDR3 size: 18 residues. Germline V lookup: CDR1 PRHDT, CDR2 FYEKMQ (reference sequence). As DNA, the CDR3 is TGTGCCAGCAGCGCCCAGACTGGCCTGAGCTCCTATAATTCACCCCTCCACTTT. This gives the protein CASSAQTGLSSYNSPLHF.